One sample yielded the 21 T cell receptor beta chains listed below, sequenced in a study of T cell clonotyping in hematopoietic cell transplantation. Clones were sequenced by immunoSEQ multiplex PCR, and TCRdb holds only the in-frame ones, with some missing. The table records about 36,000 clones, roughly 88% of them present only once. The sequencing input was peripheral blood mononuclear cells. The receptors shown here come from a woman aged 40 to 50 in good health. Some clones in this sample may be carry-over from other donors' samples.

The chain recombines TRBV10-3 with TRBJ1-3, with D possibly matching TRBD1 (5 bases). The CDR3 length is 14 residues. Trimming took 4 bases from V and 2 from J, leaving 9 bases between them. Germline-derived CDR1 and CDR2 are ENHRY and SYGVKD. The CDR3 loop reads CAISGRGPGNTIYF. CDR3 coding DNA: TGTGCCATCAGTGGAAGGGGTCCTGGAAACACCATATATTTT.

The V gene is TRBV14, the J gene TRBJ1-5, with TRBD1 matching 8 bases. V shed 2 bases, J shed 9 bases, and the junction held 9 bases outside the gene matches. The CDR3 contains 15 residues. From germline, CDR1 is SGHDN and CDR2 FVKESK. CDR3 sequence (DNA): TGTGCCAGCAGCCAACGCACAGGGGGGCATGGGCCCCAGCATTTT. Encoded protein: CASSQRTGGHGPQHF.

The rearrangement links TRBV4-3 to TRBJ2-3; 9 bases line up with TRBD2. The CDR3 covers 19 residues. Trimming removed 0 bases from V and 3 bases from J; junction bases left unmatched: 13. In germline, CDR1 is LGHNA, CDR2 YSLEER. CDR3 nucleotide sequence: TGCGCCAGCAGCCAAGATCGTTTTGCTAGCGGGATTGTAACAGATACGCAGTATTTT. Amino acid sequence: CASSQDRFASGIVTDTQYF.

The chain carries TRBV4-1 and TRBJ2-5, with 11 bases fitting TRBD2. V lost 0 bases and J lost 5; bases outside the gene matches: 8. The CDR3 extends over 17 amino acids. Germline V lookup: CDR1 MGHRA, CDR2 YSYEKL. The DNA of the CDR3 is TGCGCCAGCAGCCAAGATATAGCGGGAGGGCCGAGGGAGACCCAGTACTTC. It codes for CASSQDIAGGPRETQYF.

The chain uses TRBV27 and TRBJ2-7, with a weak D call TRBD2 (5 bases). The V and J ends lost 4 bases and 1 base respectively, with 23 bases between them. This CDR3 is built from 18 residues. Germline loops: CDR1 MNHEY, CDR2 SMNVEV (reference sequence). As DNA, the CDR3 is TGTGCCAGCAGTTCCCGGGTGGGGAAGGTCGAGCGGTCCTACGAGCAGTACTTC. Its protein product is CASSSRVGKVERSYEQYF.

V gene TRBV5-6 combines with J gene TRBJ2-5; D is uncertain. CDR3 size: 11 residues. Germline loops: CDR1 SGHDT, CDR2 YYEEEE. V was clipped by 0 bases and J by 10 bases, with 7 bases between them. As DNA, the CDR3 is TGTGCCAGCAGCTTGGAGAAGGTCCAGTACTTC. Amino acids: CASSLEKVQYF.

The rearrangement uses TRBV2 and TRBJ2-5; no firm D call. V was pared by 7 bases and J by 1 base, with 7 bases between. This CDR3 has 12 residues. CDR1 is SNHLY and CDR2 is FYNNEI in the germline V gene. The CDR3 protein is CASTGFQETQYF. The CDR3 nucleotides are TGTGCCAGCACGGGTTTCCAAGAGACCCAGTACTTC. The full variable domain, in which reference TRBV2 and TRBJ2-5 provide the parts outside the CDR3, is EPEVTQTPSHQVTQMGQEVILRCVPISNHLYFYWYRQILGQKVEFLVSFYNNEISEKSEIFDDQFSVERPDGSNFTLKIRSTKLEDSAMYFCASTGFQETQYFGPGTRLLVL.

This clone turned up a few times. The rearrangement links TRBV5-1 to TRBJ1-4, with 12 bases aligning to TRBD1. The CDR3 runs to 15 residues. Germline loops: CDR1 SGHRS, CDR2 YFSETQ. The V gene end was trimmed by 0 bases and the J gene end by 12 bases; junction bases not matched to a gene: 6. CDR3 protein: CASSLEGQGAAQLFF. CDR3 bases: TGCGCCAGCAGCTTGGAGGGACAGGGGGCGGCTCAACTGTTTTTT. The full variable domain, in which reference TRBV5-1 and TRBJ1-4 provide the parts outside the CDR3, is KAGVTQTPRYLIKTRGQQVTLSCSPISGHRSVSWYQQTPGQGLQFLFEYFSETQRNKGNFPGRFSGRQFSNSRSEMNVSTLELGDSALYLCASSLEGQGAAQLFFGSGTQLSVL.

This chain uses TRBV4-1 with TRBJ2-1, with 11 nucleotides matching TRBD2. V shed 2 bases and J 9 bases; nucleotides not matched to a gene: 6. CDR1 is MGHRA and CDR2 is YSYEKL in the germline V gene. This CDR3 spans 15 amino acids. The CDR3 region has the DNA TGCGCCAGCAGCCAATCGGGACTAGCGGTGGGTGAGCAGTTCTTC. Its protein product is CASSQSGLAVGEQFF.

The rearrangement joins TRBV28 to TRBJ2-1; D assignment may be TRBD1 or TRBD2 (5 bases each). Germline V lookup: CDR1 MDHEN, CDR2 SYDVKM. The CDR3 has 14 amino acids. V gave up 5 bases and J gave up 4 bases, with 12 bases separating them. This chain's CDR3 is CASSTGTEYNEQFF. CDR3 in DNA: TGTGCCAGCAGTACCGGGACCGAGTACAATGAGCAGTTCTTC.

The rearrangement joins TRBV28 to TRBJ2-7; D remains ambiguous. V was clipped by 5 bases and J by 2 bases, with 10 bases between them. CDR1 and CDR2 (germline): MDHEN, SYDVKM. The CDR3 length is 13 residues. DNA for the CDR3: TGTGCCAGCAGTGCCCCTTCCACCTACGAGCAGTACTTC. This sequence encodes CASSAPSTYEQYF.

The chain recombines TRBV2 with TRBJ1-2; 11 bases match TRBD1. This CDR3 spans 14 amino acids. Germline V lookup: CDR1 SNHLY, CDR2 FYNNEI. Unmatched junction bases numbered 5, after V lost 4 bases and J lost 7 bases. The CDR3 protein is CASSASGTGGGYTF. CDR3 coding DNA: TGTGCCAGCAGTGCGTCCGGGACAGGGGGTGGCTACACCTTC.

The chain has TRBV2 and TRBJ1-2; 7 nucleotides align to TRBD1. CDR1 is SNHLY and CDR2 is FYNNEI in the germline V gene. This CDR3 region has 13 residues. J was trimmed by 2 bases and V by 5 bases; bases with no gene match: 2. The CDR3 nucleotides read TGTGCCAGCAGTAAGGGGGCCAACTATGGCTACACCTTC. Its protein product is CASSKGANYGYTF. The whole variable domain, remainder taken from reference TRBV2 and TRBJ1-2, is EPEVTQTPSHQVTQMGQEVILRCVPISNHLYFYWYRQILGQKVEFLVSFYNNEISEKSEIFDDQFSVERPDGSNFTLKIRSTKLEDSAMYFCASSKGANYGYTFGSGTRLTVV.

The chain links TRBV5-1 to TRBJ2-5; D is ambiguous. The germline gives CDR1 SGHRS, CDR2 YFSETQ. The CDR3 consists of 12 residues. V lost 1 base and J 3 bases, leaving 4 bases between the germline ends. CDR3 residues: CASSLWEETQYF. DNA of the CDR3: TGCGCCAGCAGCTTGTGGGAAGAGACCCAGTACTTC.

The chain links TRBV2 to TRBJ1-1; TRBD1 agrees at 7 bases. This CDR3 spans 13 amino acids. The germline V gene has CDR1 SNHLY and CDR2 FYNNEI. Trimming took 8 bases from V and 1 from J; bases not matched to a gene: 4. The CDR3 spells CASRQGQNTEAFF. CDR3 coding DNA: TGTGCCAGCCGACAGGGTCAGAACACTGAAGCTTTCTTT.

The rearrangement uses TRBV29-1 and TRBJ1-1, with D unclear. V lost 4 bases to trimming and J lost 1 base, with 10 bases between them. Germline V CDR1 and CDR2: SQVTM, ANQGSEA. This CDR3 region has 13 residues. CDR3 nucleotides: TGCAGCGTTGCGATCAGGAGGAACACTGAAGCTTTCTTT. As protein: CSVAIRRNTEAFF.

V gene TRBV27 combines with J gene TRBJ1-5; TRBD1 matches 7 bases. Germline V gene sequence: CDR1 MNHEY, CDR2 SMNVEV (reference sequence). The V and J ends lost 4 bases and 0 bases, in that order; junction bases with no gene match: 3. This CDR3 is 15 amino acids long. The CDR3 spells CASSYGTDSNQPQHF. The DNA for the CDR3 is TGTGCCAGCAGTTACGGGACAGATAGCAATCAGCCCCAGCATTTT.

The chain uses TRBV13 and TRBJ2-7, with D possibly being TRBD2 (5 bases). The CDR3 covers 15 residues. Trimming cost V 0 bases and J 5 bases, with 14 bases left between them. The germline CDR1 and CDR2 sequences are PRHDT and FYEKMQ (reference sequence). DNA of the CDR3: TGTGCCAGCAGCTTAGGCCTAGCCTCGCTCGACGAGCAGTACTTC. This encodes CASSLGLASLDEQYF.

The CDR3 DNA is TGTGCCTGGAGTGTGAGGGTGGATACGCAGTATTTT. This translates into CAWSVRVDTQYF. The rearrangement uses TRBV30 and TRBJ2-3; D is perhaps TRBD2 (5 bases). Per the germline V gene, CDR1 is GTSNPN and CDR2 is SVGIG (reference sequence). Trimming took off 0 bases at V and 6 bases at J, with 7 bases between the two ends. This CDR3 is 12 amino acids long.

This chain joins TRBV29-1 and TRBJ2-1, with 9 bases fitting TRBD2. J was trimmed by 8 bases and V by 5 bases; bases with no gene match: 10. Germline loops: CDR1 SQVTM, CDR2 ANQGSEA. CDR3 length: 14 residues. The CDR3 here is CSVRAGGSSYEQFF. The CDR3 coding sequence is TGCAGCGTTAGAGCGGGAGGATCATCTTATGAGCAGTTCTTC.

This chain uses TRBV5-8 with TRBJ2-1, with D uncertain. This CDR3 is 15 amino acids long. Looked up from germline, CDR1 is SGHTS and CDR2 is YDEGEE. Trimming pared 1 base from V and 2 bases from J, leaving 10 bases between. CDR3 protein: CASSLNLETYNEQFF. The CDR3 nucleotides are TGTGCCAGCAGCTTGAACCTAGAGACCTACAATGAGCAGTTCTTC.